The clone carrying this T cell receptor (beta chain) came up once. The sample comes from a study of OX40 agonist ivuxolimab in advanced cancers. Study as a whole: Patients were 82.7% male with ages roughly 23 to 85, mean about 65. It was permissible to have had prior anti-PD-1, anti-PD-L1 or anti-CTLA-4 therapy, and approximately 41% had some.

Some clones are missing from TCRdb's copy, which holds only in-frame ones; the method was immunoSEQ multiplex PCR. The sample lists approximately 50,000 clones; roughly 86% were seen once. The specimen comprised CD4+ or CD8+ T cells sorted from blood, sampled in a trial of the OX40 agonist ivuxolimab. This receptor was taken from an adult with an advanced solid tumor such as melanoma, head and neck, liver or kidney cancer.

The CDR3 spells CASSSLPQETQYF. CDR3 DNA sequence: TGCGCCAGCAGCTCCCTGCCCCAAGAGACCCAGTACTTC. The V gene is TRBV5-1, the J gene TRBJ2-5, with D unclear. V was trimmed by 3 bases and J by 1 base, leaving 7 bases between them. The CDR3 is made up of 13 amino acids. CDR1 and CDR2 from the germline V gene are SGHRS and YFSETQ.